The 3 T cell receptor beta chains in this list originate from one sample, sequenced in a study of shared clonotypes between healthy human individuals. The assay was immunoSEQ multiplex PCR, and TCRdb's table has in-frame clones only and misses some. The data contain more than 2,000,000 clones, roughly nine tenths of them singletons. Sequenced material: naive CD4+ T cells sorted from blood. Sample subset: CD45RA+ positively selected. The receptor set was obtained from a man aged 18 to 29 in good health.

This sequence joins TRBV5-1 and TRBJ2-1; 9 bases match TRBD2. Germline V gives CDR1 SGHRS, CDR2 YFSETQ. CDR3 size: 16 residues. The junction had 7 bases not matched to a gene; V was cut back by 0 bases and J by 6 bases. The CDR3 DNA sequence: TGCGCCAGCAGCTTGGGGAGTAGCGGGAGAGTCAATGAGCAGTTCTTC. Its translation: CASSLGSSGRVNEQFF.

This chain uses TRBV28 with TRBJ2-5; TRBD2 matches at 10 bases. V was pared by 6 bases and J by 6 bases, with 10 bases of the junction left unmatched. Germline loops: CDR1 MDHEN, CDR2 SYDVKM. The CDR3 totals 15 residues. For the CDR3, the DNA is TGTGCCAGCAGAACCGGGACTAGCGTCGTAAAGACCCAGTACTTC. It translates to CASRTGTSVVKTQYF.

In nucleotides, the CDR3 is TGTGCCACACAGGCTAATGAAAAACTGTTTTTT. Amino acid sequence: CATQANEKLFF. The genes are TRBV28 and TRBJ1-4; D is possibly TRBD1 (5 bases). Trimming stripped 10 bases from V and 3 bases from J, with 6 bases between. The CDR3 is 11 amino acids. CDR1 and CDR2 (germline): MDHEN, SYDVKM.